The rows below give T cell receptor beta chains drawn from one sample of a study of T cell changes during pregnancy in multiple sclerosis. The data were produced by immunoSEQ multiplex PCR, yet TCRdb's version contains in-frame clones alone and is incomplete. The data show 57,000 or so clones, approximately 90% seen once. The sequences come from peripheral blood, collected after pregnancy. The receptors shown here come from a female donor in good health, enrolled as a control in a pregnancy study. Both conserved end residues are part of each CDR3. The D gene is left open where the match is weak. Only part of the rows carry a size: once, few, many, or a class if the clone is expanded.

TRBV7-8	TRBJ1-2	NA	NA	CASSWAGAHYGYTF	TGTGCCAGCAGCTGGGCAGGGGCCCACTATGGCTACACCTTC
TRBV7-9	TRBJ2-7	TRBD1	NA	CASSSTGAGYEQYF	TGTGCCAGCAGCTCGACAGGGGCAGGGTACGAGCAGTACTTC
TRBV29-1	TRBJ1-1	TRBD1	NA	CSVEGDRLTEAFF	TGCAGCGTTGAAGGGGACAGGCTCACTGAAGCTTTCTTT
TRBV28	TRBJ1-2	NA	NA	CASSFKGVSTRRGYTF	TGTGCCAGCAGTTTTAAGGGGGTCTCAACCCGCCGCGGCTACACCTTC
TRBV4-2	TRBJ2-1	NA	NA	CASSQWGVYNEQFF	TGTGCCAGCAGCCAATGGGGGGTCTACAATGAGCAGTTCTTC
TRBV13	TRBJ1-2	NA	once	CASSPSPSNYGYTF	TGTGCCAGCAGCCCCAGCCCTAGCAACTATGGCTACACCTTC
TRBV13	TRBJ1-1	TRBD1	NA	CASSLVTGTGGFEAFF	TGTGCCAGCAGCTTAGTTACCGGGACAGGGGGGTTTGAAGCTTTCTTT
TRBV19	TRBJ1-1	TRBD1	NA	CASTYSTTGDTAFF	TGTGCCAGTACCTATAGCACGACAGGGGATACAGCTTTCTTT
TRBV5-6	TRBJ1-1	NA	few	CASSLTGNTEAFF	TGTGCCAGCAGCCTGACAGGGAACACTGAAGCTTTCTTT
TRBV7-9	TRBJ1-4	TRBD1	once	CASSFTRGNEKLFF	TGTGCCAGCAGCTTCACCAGGGGGAATGAAAAACTGTTTTTT
TRBV6-6	TRBJ1-2	TRBD1	NA	CASRIQGWGYTF	TGTGCCAGCAGGATACAGGGGTGGGGCTACACCTTC
TRBV9	TRBJ1-6	NA	NA	CASSVEENSPLHF	TGTGCCAGCAGCGTAGAGGAGAATTCACCCCTCCACTTT
TRBV29-1	TRBJ2-7	NA	NA	CSVEDAGPGYEQYF	TGCAGCGTTGAAGATGCGGGGCCGGGATACGAGCAGTACTTC
TRBV29-1	TRBJ2-1	NA	NA	CSVESRGASEYNEQFF	TGCAGCGTTGAAAGTCGAGGGGCTAGCGAGTACAATGAGCAGTTCTTC
TRBV13	TRBJ1-1	NA	NA	CASSFTGMIEAFF	TGTGCCAGCAGCTTCACAGGGATGATTGAAGCTTTCTTT
TRBV4-3	TRBJ2-2	TRBD1	NA	CASSHGTGNTGELFF	TGCGCCAGCAGCCATGGGACAGGGAACACCGGGGAGCTGTTTTTT
TRBV29-1	TRBJ1-4	TRBD1	NA	CSPRGEHEKLFF	TGCAGTCCCAGGGGGGAGCACGAAAAACTATTTTTT
TRBV28	TRBJ2-3	NA	NA	CASSFRTNTDTQYF	TGTGCCAGCAGTTTTAGGACTAACACAGATACGCAGTATTTT
TRBV27	TRBJ2-7	TRBD1	few	CASSLGDRGMSYEQYF	TGTGCCAGCAGTTTAGGGGACAGGGGAATGTCCTACGAGCAGTACTTC
TRBV7-2	TRBJ2-7	TRBD2	NA	CASSLAPGGLAVPGEQYF	TGTGCCAGCAGCTTAGCGCCAGGAGGACTAGCGGTCCCGGGTGAGCAGTACTTC
TRBV10-3	TRBJ2-7	TRBD2	medium-sized	CAISDPPGTTYEQYF	TGTGCCATCAGTGATCCCCCCGGGACTACCTACGAGCAGTACTTC
TRBV19	TRBJ2-5	NA	NA	CASSTQDAETQYF	TGTGCCAGTAGTACACAGGATGCAGAGACCCAGTACTTC
TRBV7-9	TRBJ2-6	NA	NA	CASSSLNSANVLTF	TGTGCCAGCAGCTCCTTAAACTCGGCCAACGTCCTGACTTTC
TRBV7-9	TRBJ1-4	NA	once	CASSSGTTTTNEKLFF	TGTGCCAGCAGCTCAGGGACAACTACAACTAATGAAAAACTGTTTTTT
TRBV2	TRBJ2-7	NA	NA	CASTAGLSSVYEQYF	TGTGCCAGCACAGCAGGGCTTTCGAGTGTGTACGAGCAGTACTTC
TRBV12-5	TRBJ2-7	TRBD1	once	CASGLGGWDSTFYEQYF	TGTGCTAGTGGTTTGGGGGGATGGGACAGCACATTCTACGAGCAGTACTTC
TRBV4-2	TRBJ1-2	NA	NA	CASSQPRTAYGYTF	TGTGCCAGCAGCCAACCCCGGACAGCCTATGGCTACACCTTC
TRBV4-2	TRBJ1-3	TRBD1	NA	CASSQGQGTGNTIYF	TGTGCCAGCAGCCAGGGACAGGGGACAGGAAACACCATATATTTT
TRBV6-5	TRBJ2-3	TRBD2	NA	CASSRGGVPTDTQYF	TGTGCCAGCAGTCGGGGGGGGGTTCCCACAGATACGCAGTATTTT
TRBV7-2	TRBJ2-2	NA	NA	CASSAQGGNTGELFF	TGTGCCAGCAGCGCGCAGGGGGGGAACACCGGGGAGCTGTTTTTT
TRBV7-2	TRBJ2-7	NA	NA	CASSLPQIHEQYF	TGTGCCAGCAGCTTACCCCAGATCCACGAGCAGTACTTC
TRBV7-9	TRBJ2-1	TRBD2	NA	CASSSGLAGGYDEQFF	TGTGCCAGCAGCTCAGGACTAGCGGGAGGCTACGATGAGCAGTTCTTC
TRBV19	TRBJ2-2	NA	NA	CASSIDHSRTDTGELFF	TGTGCCAGTAGTATAGATCATAGTCGTACGGACACCGGGGAGCTGTTTTTT
TRBV7-2	TRBJ1-5	TRBD1	NA	CASSFTGTVSNQPQHF	TGTGCCAGCAGCTTTACTGGGACAGTGAGCAATCAGCCCCAGCATTTT
TRBV12-5	TRBJ2-7	NA	NA	CASGLKDIVTYEQYF	TGTGCTAGTGGTTTGAAGGACATTGTAACCTACGAGCAGTACTTC
TRBV7-3	TRBJ2-2	TRBD2	NA	CASSSIAGVGTGELFF	TGTGCCAGCAGCTCTATAGCGGGAGTAGGGACCGGGGAGCTGTTTTTT
TRBV7-8	TRBJ2-3	NA	once	CASSFAGARDTQYF	TGTGCCAGCAGCTTCGCCGGAGCAAGGGATACGCAGTATTTT
TRBV5-6	TRBJ1-1	TRBD1	NA	CASSLDGTGELNTEAFF	TGTGCCAGCAGCTTGGACGGGACAGGGGAGTTGAACACTGAAGCTTTCTTT
TRBV5-4	TRBJ1-4	TRBD1	NA	CASSLRQGGSEKLFF	TGTGCCAGCAGCCTAAGACAGGGGGGTAGCGAAAAACTGTTTTTT
TRBV5-1	TRBJ2-2	NA	NA	CASSLAVGANTGELFF	TGCGCCAGCAGCTTGGCCGTGGGCGCGAACACCGGGGAGCTGTTTTTT
TRBV9	TRBJ2-7	TRBD1	NA	CASNSGTGTLYEQYF	TGTGCCAGCAATTCCGGGACAGGAACACTCTACGAGCAGTACTTC
TRBV7-2	TRBJ1-2	NA	NA	CASSPIHGGVFYGYTF	TGTGCCAGCAGCCCTATCCACGGAGGAGTCTTCTATGGCTACACCTTC
TRBV27	TRBJ2-3	TRBD2	NA	CASSFWTSGTTDTQYF	TGTGCCAGCAGTTTTTGGACTAGCGGGACCACAGATACGCAGTATTTT
TRBV7-9	TRBJ1-1	NA	few	CASSLLTSGEKFEAFF	TGTGCCAGCAGCTTATTGACCTCAGGGGAAAAGTTTGAAGCTTTCTTT
TRBV11-3	TRBJ1-6	NA	NA	CASSLGDINSPLHF	TGTGCCAGCAGCTTAGGCGACATTAATTCACCCCTCCACTTT
TRBV9	TRBJ2-3	TRBD2	NA	CASSARTSLITDTQYF	TGTGCCAGCAGCGCCCGGACTAGCCTAATCACAGATACGCAGTATTTT